This paragraph covers one TCR beta chain sequence. This sample is part of a study of type 1 and type 2 diabetes patients. Anyone with other autoimmune disease or infection in the prior four weeks was excluded. Genomic DNA was the PCR template. Amplification of the beta chain CDR3 used 30 forward and 13 reverse multiplex primers. One entry per CDR3 protein, called by TCRdb with MiXCR from the multiplex PCR reads. The table records 250,000 or so distinct CDR3 sequences, 40% to 50% of them present only once. CDR1 and CDR2 from the germline V gene are SGHRS and YFSETQ. The V end was cut by 5 bases, the J end by 6 bases, with 12 bases between. This CDR3 has 12 residues.

Source material: peripheral blood mononuclear cells (PBMCs). The receptor was isolated from a man aged 18 to 35 with type 2 diabetes. The V gene is TRBV5-1, the J gene TRBJ2-7; D gene uncertain. This CDR3 is CASSSPDVEQYF. CDR3 DNA: TGCGCCAGCAGTTCCCCCGACGTCGAGCAGTACTTC.